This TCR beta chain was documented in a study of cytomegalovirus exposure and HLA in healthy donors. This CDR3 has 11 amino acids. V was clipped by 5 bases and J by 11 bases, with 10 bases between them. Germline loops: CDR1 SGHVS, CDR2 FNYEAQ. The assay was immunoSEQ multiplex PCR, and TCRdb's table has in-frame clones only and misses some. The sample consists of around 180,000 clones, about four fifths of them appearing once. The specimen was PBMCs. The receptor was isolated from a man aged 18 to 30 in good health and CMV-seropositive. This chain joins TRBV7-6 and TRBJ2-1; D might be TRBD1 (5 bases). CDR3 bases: TGTGCCAGCAGCCAGACAGTGAAGCAGTTCTTC. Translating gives CASSQTVKQFF. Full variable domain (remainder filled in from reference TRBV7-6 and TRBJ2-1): GAGVSQSPRYKVTKRGQDVALRCDPISGHVSLYWYRQALGQGPEFLTYFNYEAQQDKSGLPNDRFSAERPEGSISTLTIQRTEQRDSAMYRCASSQTVKQFFGPGTRLTVL.